The entry below describes one TCR beta chain. No antigen is known for it. Just one base apart from a much larger clone, this may be a read error. This sample was taken from a study of tumor and adjacent non-tumor tissue in lung cancer. General study results and limits: Normal lung showed higher cumulative top 100 clone frequency than tumor.

This sample's RNA came from whole unsorted tissue. TCRbeta libraries were built with three rounds of nested PCR, modified from ARM-PCR. A single record per CDR3 protein comes from TCRdb applying MiXCR to the multiplex PCR reads. The sample consists of some 90,000 distinct CDR3 sequences, roughly three fifths of them appearing once. The sample was lung tumor tissue. The TCR was taken from a man aged 65 to 79 with non-small cell lung cancer.

The CDR3 nucleotides are TGTGCCAGCAGCTCCACAGGGGGCGATCAGCCCCAGCATTTT. The encoded protein is CASSSTGGDQPQHF. This rearrangement joins TRBV6-5 to TRBJ1-5; 9 positions agree with TRBD1. The CDR3 contains 14 residues. Unmatched junction bases numbered 5, after V lost 6 bases and J lost 5 bases. Germline CDR1 MNHEY, CDR2 SVGAGI.